This is a list of T cell receptor beta chains from one sample in a study of beta chain features in type 1 diabetes. Using immunoSEQ multiplex PCR, the repertoire was profiled, and TCRdb retains in-frame clones only, with some absent. The data hold 300,000 to 400,000 clones, with 6.5% to 10% observed a single time. Sequenced material: central memory CD4+ T cells from blood. The receptor source for this set is a woman between 18 and 29 years old in good health. Each CDR3 is given without its conserved first and last residue.

cdr3_length	v_call	j_call	cdr3_aa
15	TRBV23-1	TRBJ2-7	ASSPYGRGQGADEQY
12	TRBV15	TRBJ2-2	ATRRQGNTGELF
13	TRBV2	TRBJ2-1	ASSEYGLAYNEQF
12	TRBV9	TRBJ1-4	ASSGGPSNEKLF
10	TRBV5-1	TRBJ2-1	ASSLPTDEQF
15	TRBV27	TRBJ2-6	ASSLQGGASGANVLT
13	TRBV6-6	TRBJ2-2	ASSKKGPGTGELF
10	TRBV6-5	TRBJ1-2	ASIGTDYGYT
12	TRBV6-1	-	ASVAGTGSGEQY
11	TRBV9	TRBJ1-2	ASSDGTGVRYT
12	TRBV5-1	TRBJ2-5	ASSFGRAQETQY
11	TRBV10-3	TRBJ1-2	AISEEQVNGYT
9	TRBV20-1	TRBJ2-7	SAVSSYEQY
13	TRBV5-6	TRBJ1-3	ASSSHGTRGNTIY
12	TRBV19	TRBJ2-2	ASRSLGLTGELF
12	TRBV5-1	TRBJ2-1	ASSSGTSGVEQF
14	TRBV19	TRBJ2-1	ASSTIAGLRYNEQF
11	TRBV6-1	TRBJ2-4	ASRRTGEDIQY
13	TRBV6-5	TRBJ2-3	ASSPRTASTDTQY
13	TRBV6-1	TRBJ2-5	ASSLRPTNVETQY
14	TRBV12-2	TRBJ2-7	ASRLAEGRGAYEQY
11	TRBV4-1	TRBJ2-1	ASSQDRRIEQF
10	TRBV7-9	TRBJ2-3	ASSLSSDTQY
15	TRBV6-1	TRBJ2-3	ASSEPTGKGRTDTQY
11	TRBV11-2	TRBJ2-3	ASGRAGTDTQY
12	TRBV7-9	TRBJ2-2	ASSWTGISGELF
13	TRBV7-2	TRBJ1-1	ASSLASGINTEAF
12	TRBV29-1	TRBJ1-2	SVVGDRVGYGYT
12	TRBV4-3	TRBJ1-4	ASSQRGFNEKLF
11	TRBV18	TRBJ1-1	ASSPGARTEAF
12	TRBV10-3	TRBJ2-7	AISDSQSSYEQY
12	TRBV25-1	TRBJ2-3	ASGGTGGADTQY
14	TRBV5-1	TRBJ2-3	ASSLGIGRSADTQY
14	TRBV27	TRBJ2-2	ASKGRSGRPAGELF
11	TRBV5-1	TRBJ2-1	ASSYPTGGEQF
13	TRBV29-1	TRBJ2-1	SVPHSGRYYNEQF
11	TRBV7-3	TRBJ2-5	ASSLTFQETQY
14	TRBV5-1	TRBJ2-4	ASSLGTGSTVYIQY
12	TRBV19	TRBJ2-7	ASTPRGSSYEQY
13	TRBV6-5	TRBJ2-7	ASSYSTSGQYEQY